The 7 T cell receptor beta chains in this list originate from one sample, sequenced in a study of T cells in Graves' hyperthyroidism and ophthalmopathy. RNA transcripts gave rise to amplified TCR beta CDR3 regions. Primed by the HTBI set, a first-round RT-PCR was run on the TCR CDR3. TCRdb reanalysed the multiplex PCR reads using MiXCR and keeps one entry per CDR3 protein. The sample shows hundreds of thousands of distinct CDR3 sequences, over 10% of them seen only once. Sequences were obtained from blood. Every receptor here comes from a woman aged 18-29 years with Graves' hyperthyroidism.

This clonotype occurred a few times. The chain is built from TRBV9 and TRBJ1-6, with a weak D call TRBD1 (5 bases). The CDR3 is 13 amino acids. Germline V gene lookup returns CDR1 SGDLS and CDR2 YYNGEE. V lost 3 bases and J lost 8, with 9 bases in between. In DNA, the CDR3 is TGTGCCAGCAGCGAGGGGTGGGATTCACCCCTCCACTTT. It is translated as CASSEGWDSPLHF.

This chain uses TRBV10-1 with TRBJ2-7, with D perhaps assigned TRBD1 or TRBD2 (5 bases each). In germline, CDR1 is WNHNN, CDR2 SYGVQD (reference sequence). There are 15 residues in the CDR3. The V and J ends lost 2 bases and 1 base respectively, with 12 bases between them. The CDR3 reads CASSEIPGPSYEQYF. CDR3 DNA: TGCGCCAGCAGTGAGATACCGGGACCTTCCTACGAGCAGTACTTC.

At least ten counts were recorded for this clonotype. The genes are TRBV3-1 and TRBJ1-2; the D gene is possibly TRBD1 (5 bases). The V and J ends lost 1 base and 6 bases respectively, with 15 bases between them. From germline, CDR1 is LGHDT and CDR2 YNNKEL (reference sequence). This CDR3 region has 15 residues. The CDR3 here is CASSQGSSGTNGYTF. DNA of the CDR3: TGTGCCAGCAGCCAAGGTTCGTCAGGGACTAATGGCTACACCTTC. Full variable domain (rest looked up from reference TRBV3-1 and TRBJ1-2): DTAVSQTPKYLVTQMGNDKSIKCEQNLGHDTMYWYKQDSKKFLKIMFSYNNKELIINETVPNRFSPKSPDKAHLNLHINSLELGDSAVYFCASSQGSSGTNGYTFGSGTRLTVV.

This clonotype showed up many times. The rearrangement joins TRBV5-1 to TRBJ1-4; TRBD1 is a possible D gene (6 bases). V was pared by 3 bases and J by 8 bases, with 20 bases between. CDR3 size: 16 residues. Germline V gene sequence: CDR1 SGHRS, CDR2 YFSETQ. Here the CDR3 reads CASSSEWGRGSEKLFF. The CDR3 DNA is TGCGCCAGCAGCTCCGAGTGGGGGCGAGGTTCGGAAAAACTGTTTTTT.

This clonotype was recorded at least ten times. The V and J genes are TRBV6-2 or TRBV6-3 and TRBJ1-5; D uncertain. Per the germline V gene, CDR1 is MNHEY and CDR2 is SVGEGT. The CDR3 has 14 residues. V lost 10 bases, J lost 5 bases, and 18 bases lay in between. In DNA form, the CDR3 reads TGTGCCACCTGGAACACCCTTAGGGATCAGCCCCAGCATTTT. It yields the protein CATWNTLRDQPQHF.

This clonotype was observed many times. CDR3 nucleotides: TGTGCCAGCAGCTTACCTTACAACGGGGAGCTGTTTTTT. Translated: CASSLPYNGELFF. V gene TRBV7-2 combines with J gene TRBJ2-2; D not resolved. Between the trimmed V and J ends, which lost 2 bases and 7 bases, there was a span of 8 bases. CDR3 size: 13 residues. Germline V gene sequence: CDR1 SGHTA, CDR2 FQGNSA.

This clonotype showed up many times. The chain joins TRBV5-4 to TRBJ2-7, with D possibly matching TRBD2 (6 bases). Between the trimmed V and J ends, which lost 2 bases and 1 base, there was a span of 13 bases. This CDR3 spans 15 amino acids. The germline V gene encodes CDR1 SGHNT and CDR2 YYREEE (reference sequence). The CDR3 DNA is TGTGCCAGCAGCTTTGGGGTAAGCGGGTCCTACGAGCAGTACTTC. Its translation is CASSFGVSGSYEQYF.